A selection of T cell receptor beta chains follows, all from one sample in a study of blood T cell repertoires in COVID-19. The protocol was immunoSEQ multiplex PCR, while the TCRdb copy is restricted to in-frame clones and leaves out a portion. The profile shows 250,000 to 300,000 clones, about nine tenths of them singletons. Sequencing used peripheral blood. Receptors were obtained from a woman between 25 and 40 years old with COVID-19, enrolled during active disease. Both conserved end residues are part of each CDR3. The order of the fields is D gene, V gene, clone size, J gene, CDR3 DNA, CDR3 protein. D genes are given only for firm matches. Clone size is shown for a subset of rows, as once, few, many or a class of expanded clone.

-	TRBV11-2	-	TRBJ1-2	TGTGCCAGCAGCTTAGATCCGGGAAATAACTATGGCTACACCTTC	CASSLDPGNNYGYTF
TRBD1	TRBV29-1	-	TRBJ2-3	TGCAGCGGAAGGACAGGGGGCAATACGCAGTATTTT	CSGRTGGNTQYF
-	TRBV19	-	TRBJ1-5	TGTGCCAGTAGTTCTAAACCGGGAGACGGGAGCAATCAGCCCCAGCATTTT	CASSSKPGDGSNQPQHF
TRBD2	TRBV7-3	-	TRBJ2-1	TGTGCCAGCAGCTCCGGGACTAGCGGGAGTGATGAGCAGTTCTTC	CASSSGTSGSDEQFF
TRBD1	TRBV28	-	TRBJ1-2	TGTGCCAGCAGTCTTGACAGGGGGTATCCCACGGACACCTTC	CASSLDRGYPTDTF
-	TRBV19	once	TRBJ2-3	TGTGCCAGTAGTATAGGGGGCCCAGATACGCAGTATTTT	CASSIGGPDTQYF
-	TRBV5-1	-	TRBJ2-1	TGCGCCAGCAGCTTTAGGAGCGGGTCCTACAATGAGCAGTTCTTC	CASSFRSGSYNEQFF
TRBD2	TRBV28	-	TRBJ2-1	TGTGCCAGCAGTTTGGGCGGGAGATTCACTGAGCAGTTCTTC	CASSLGGRFTEQFF
-	TRBV5-6	-	TRBJ2-7	TGTGCCAGCAGCTTGCTAGCCGGACGCTACGAGCAGTACTTC	CASSLLAGRYEQYF
-	TRBV12-5	-	TRBJ2-7	TGTGCTAGTGGTTTAGCAGTCCTAACCGGGTCCTCCTACGAGCAGTACTTC	CASGLAVLTGSSYEQYF
-	TRBV27	once	TRBJ1-5	TGTGCCAGCAGTCCCCGTTCTTTTAGCAATCAGCCCCAGCATTTT	CASSPRSFSNQPQHF
-	TRBV5-1	once	TRBJ2-7	TGCGCCAGCAGCGAAACGGGACTGCTTAACGAGCAGTACTTC	CASSETGLLNEQYF
TRBD1	TRBV7-8	-	TRBJ1-5	TGTGCCAGCAGCAATGGACAGGGGAGTAGTGGTAGCAATCAGCCCCAGCATTTT	CASSNGQGSSGSNQPQHF
-	TRBV10-3	-	TRBJ1-5	TGTGCCATCAGCCCCACGGGTGGGAGGACCACCAGCAATCAGCCCCAGCATTTT	CAISPTGGRTTSNQPQHF
-	TRBV5-1	-	TRBJ1-2	TGCGCCAGCGCCGACCAGAGCGGATCCTATGGCTACACCTTC	CASADQSGSYGYTF
-	TRBV5-1	-	TRBJ1-4	TGCGCCAGCAGCGAGGGGGTCTTTTACAATGAAAAACTGTTTTTT	CASSEGVFYNEKLFF
-	TRBV5-1	-	TRBJ1-1	TGCGCCAGCAGCTCCGAGTTGGGCTACACTGAAGCTTTCTTT	CASSSELGYTEAFF
TRBD2	TRBV5-4	-	TRBJ2-3	TGTGCCAGCAGCCGGACTAGCGGGAGGGTAGATACGCAGTATTTT	CASSRTSGRVDTQYF
TRBD2	TRBV4-2	-	TRBJ2-3	TGTGCCAGCAGCCCCAGAGGACTAGCGGATCTCACAGATACGCAGTATTTT	CASSPRGLADLTDTQYF
TRBD2	TRBV5-1	-	TRBJ2-7	TGCGCCAGCAGCTCCGGGACTAGCGGGAGGAGGACCTACGAGCAGTACTTC	CASSSGTSGRRTYEQYF
-	TRBV28	few	TRBJ2-7	TGTGCCAGCAGTATGACAGGTCCTACATCCTACGAGCAGTACTTC	CASSMTGPTSYEQYF
TRBD2	TRBV29-1	-	TRBJ2-5	TGCAGCGTCAAACCAACTAGCGGAGAGACCCAGTACTTC	CSVKPTSGETQYF
-	TRBV7-3	-	TRBJ2-5	TGTGCCAGCAGCCTTACAGGGTCTCGGTCCGAGACCCAGTACTTC	CASSLTGSRSETQYF
TRBD2	TRBV7-3	-	TRBJ2-1	TGTGCCAGCAGCTCCGGACTAGCGGGATACAATGAGCAGTTCTTC	CASSSGLAGYNEQFF
TRBD1	TRBV9	-	TRBJ2-7	TGTGCCAGCCGAACTCCTGACAGGGGAGGCGAGCAGTACTTC	CASRTPDRGGEQYF
TRBD2	TRBV19	-	TRBJ2-3	TGTGCCAGTAGTAGCGGGAGCACTAGCACAGATACGCAGTATTTT	CASSSGSTSTDTQYF